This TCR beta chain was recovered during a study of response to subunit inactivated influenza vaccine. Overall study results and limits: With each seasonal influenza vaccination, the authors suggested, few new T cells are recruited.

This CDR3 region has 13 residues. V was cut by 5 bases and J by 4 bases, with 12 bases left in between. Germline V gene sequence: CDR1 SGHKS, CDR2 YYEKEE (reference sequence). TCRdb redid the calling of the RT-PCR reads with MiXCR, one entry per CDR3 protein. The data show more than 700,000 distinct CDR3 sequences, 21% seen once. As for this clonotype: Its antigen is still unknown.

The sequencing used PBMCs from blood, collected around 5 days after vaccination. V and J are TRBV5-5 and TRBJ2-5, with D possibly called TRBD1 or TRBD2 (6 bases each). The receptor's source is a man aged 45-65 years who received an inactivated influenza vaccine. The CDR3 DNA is TGTGCCAGCAGGTTACAGGGAGGAGAGACCCAGTACTTC. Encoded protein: CASRLQGGETQYF.